This passage covers 20 T cell receptor beta chains from one sample sequenced in a study of T cell responses to AZD1222 COVID-19 vaccine. The repertoire was sequenced with immunoSEQ multiplex PCR; TCRdb's copy has only in-frame clones and lacks some. The sample includes some 80,000 clones, around 85% of them seen just once. Sequences were derived from peripheral blood, sampled on day 0 of AZD1222 vaccination. These receptor sequences come from an adult in good health.

The chain joins TRBV19 to TRBJ2-5; 9 nucleotides align to TRBD2. With V trimmed by 3 bases and J by 2 bases, 4 bases remained unmatched. This CDR3 spans 15 amino acids. CDR1 LNHDA and CDR2 SQIVND come from the germline V gene (reference sequence). CDR3 bases: TGTGCCAGTAGTATCCGGACTAGCGTTCAAGAGACCCAGTACTTC. This translates into CASSIRTSVQETQYF.

The V and J genes are TRBV5-6 and TRBJ2-1; TRBD1 or TRBD2 may be the D gene (5 bases each). The CDR3 consists of 12 residues. Germline CDR1 is SGHDT and CDR2 is YYEEEE. V was shortened by 4 bases and J by 14 bases, with 16 bases between the two germline ends. The CDR3 DNA reads as TGTGCCAGCAGCCAAGACCGGGACGACAAGTTCTTC. Its protein is CASSQDRDDKFF.

This clone was seen a few times. The gene calls are TRBV5-8 and TRBJ2-3; 7 nucleotides agree with TRBD1. Germline V gene data show CDR1 as SGHTS and CDR2 as YDEGEE. CDR3 size: 14 residues. Losses at the gene ends were 3 bases for V and 2 bases for J; bases not matched to a gene: 3. The CDR3 protein is CASSYGQDTDTQYF. As DNA, the CDR3 is TGTGCCAGCAGCTACGGACAGGACACAGATACGCAGTATTTT.

This clone was recorded once. V gene TRBV15 combines with J gene TRBJ1-5; 7 nucleotides line up with TRBD1. This CDR3 region has 15 residues. Per the germline V gene, CDR1 is LNHNV and CDR2 is YYDKDF (reference sequence). Trimming cost V 0 bases and J 5 bases; bases outside gene matches: 4. DNA for the CDR3: TGTGCCACCAGCAGAGAGTCAGGGGGGCATCAGCCCCAGCATTTT. Amino acids: CATSRESGGHQPQHF.

This clone turned up a few times. The chain has TRBV5-1 and TRBJ2-7, with 7 nucleotides matching TRBD2. V gave up 4 bases and J gave up 5 bases; unmatched junction bases: 12. The germline gives CDR1 SGHRS, CDR2 YFSETQ. The CDR3 length is 15 residues. Written as DNA, the CDR3 is TGCGCCAGCAGCCCTCGCCGACTAGCTACCCACGAGCAGTACTTC. This encodes CASSPRRLATHEQYF.

The V gene is TRBV4-1, the J gene TRBJ1-4, with unresolved D. Germline CDR1 and CDR2: MGHRA and YSYEKL. Trimming pared 0 bases from V and 6 bases from J, leaving 11 bases between. CDR3 length: 15 residues. The CDR3, as DNA: TGCGCCAGCAGCCAAGATCTCAGGAGAGATGAAAAACTGTTTTTT. The encoded protein is CASSQDLRRDEKLFF.

This clone was seen a few times. The chain joins TRBV7-9 to TRBJ2-2, with TRBD1 identical over 9 bases. This CDR3 spans 16 amino acids. The germline CDR1 and CDR2 sequences are SEHNR and FQNEAQ (reference sequence). After removal of 1 base from V and 6 bases from J, the junction contained 6 bases not matched to a gene. The CDR3 DNA sequence: TGTGCCAGCAGCTTAGGGGCTGGGACAGGGTCCGGGGAGCTGTTTTTT. Translating gives CASSLGAGTGSGELFF.

V is TRBV11-2 and J is TRBJ2-5; 8 bases match TRBD1. The germline gives CDR1 SGHAT, CDR2 FQNNGV. V was clipped by 10 bases and J by 3 bases; unmatched bases: 10. CDR3 length: 14 residues. DNA for the CDR3: TGTGCCACCTCCCCCCAGACAGGGGAAGAGACCCAGTACTTC. Protein sequence: CATSPQTGEETQYF.

This chain connects TRBV6-5 to TRBJ2-2, with D perhaps matching TRBD1 or TRBD2 (5 bases each). Trimming took 5 bases from V and 5 from J, leaving 15 bases between them. The CDR3 is 15 residues long. Per the germline V gene, CDR1 is MNHEY and CDR2 is SVGAGI. Here the CDR3 reads CASSRPGTGTGELFF. CDR3 DNA sequence: TGTGCCAGCAGTCGTCCCGGGACGGGTACCGGGGAGCTGTTTTTT.

The rearrangement joins TRBV19 to TRBJ1-2; possible D gene TRBD1, 5 bases. Germline assignment: CDR1 LNHDA and CDR2 SQIVND (reference sequence). This CDR3 has 15 amino acids. With 5 bases removed from V and 2 bases from J, the gap between germline ends came to 15 bases. The CDR3 sequence is CASSPPQGSNYGYTF. The CDR3, as DNA: TGTGCCAGTAGTCCTCCGCAGGGTTCCAACTATGGCTACACCTTC.

The CDR3 DNA reads TGTGCCAGCAGTTTATTAGGCCCTAGCGGGAAGTCTAGGGAGCTGTTTTTT. This gives the protein CASSLLGPSGKSRELFF. The chain uses TRBV27 and TRBJ2-2; TRBD2 agrees at 9 bases. V gave up 1 base and J gave up 9 bases; unmatched junction bases: 12. The germline gives CDR1 MNHEY, CDR2 SMNVEV (reference sequence). The CDR3 is 17 amino acids.

The J gene is TRBJ1-1, the V gene TRBV2; TRBD1 might be the D (5 bases). The length of the CDR3 is 13 residues. CDR1 SNHLY and CDR2 FYNNEI come from the germline V gene. V lost 3 bases and J 1 base, leaving 6 bases between the germline ends. CDR3 sequence: CASSEGGNTEAFF. DNA for the CDR3: TGTGCCAGCAGTGAGGGGGGGAACACTGAAGCTTTCTTT.

V gene TRBV28 combines with J gene TRBJ2-7, with D possibly matching TRBD2 (6 bases). CDR1 and CDR2 (germline): MDHEN, SYDVKM. V was shortened by 5 bases and J by 3 bases, with 14 bases between the two germline ends. This CDR3 is built from 14 residues. Written as DNA, the CDR3 is TGTGCCAGCAGTAGGAGCGGGCCCGTCTACGAGCAGTACTTC. This sequence encodes CASSRSGPVYEQYF.

This CDR3 is CASSLRQGADTEAFF. The CDR3 coding sequence is TGCGCCAGCAGCTTAAGACAGGGGGCAGACACTGAAGCTTTCTTT. The chain recombines TRBV5-1 with TRBJ1-1; 10 positions agree with TRBD1. Trimming took 2 bases from V and 3 from J; bases not matched to a gene: 4. This CDR3 is built from 15 residues. Per germline, CDR1 SGHRS and CDR2 YFSETQ. The variable domain in full, with the rest retrieved from reference TRBV5-1 and TRBJ1-1, is KAGVTQTPRYLIKTRGQQVTLSCSPISGHRSVSWYQQTPGQGLQFLFEYFSETQRNKGNFPGRFSGRQFSNSRSEMNVSTLELGDSALYLCASSLRQGADTEAFFGQGTRLTVV.

The V gene is TRBV7-2, the J gene TRBJ1-6; tentatively, D is TRBD1 (5 bases). CDR1 and CDR2 from the germline V gene are SGHTA and FQGNSA. This CDR3 contains 15 residues. Trimming took 0 bases from V and 5 from J, leaving 8 bases between them. In DNA form, the CDR3 reads TGTGCCAGCAGCTTAGCACCACAGGATAATTCACCCCTCCACTTT. Amino acids: CASSLAPQDNSPLHF.

The V call is TRBV19, the J call TRBJ1-5, with D tentatively TRBD1 (5 bases). V was pared by 7 bases and J by 0 bases, with 13 bases between. CDR1 and CDR2 from the germline V gene are LNHDA and SQIVND (reference sequence). This CDR3 spans 15 amino acids. The CDR3 spells CASTNNRYSNQPQHF. The CDR3 region has the DNA TGTGCCAGTACAAATAACAGGTATAGCAATCAGCCCCAGCATTTT.

This clone was detected once. The rearrangement links TRBV9 to TRBJ1-1, with 11 bases that match TRBD1. The CDR3 sequence is 16 residues long. V lost 0 bases and J lost 1; bases outside the gene matches: 2. Germline loops: CDR1 SGDLS, CDR2 YYNGEE. The CDR3 here is CASSVAGTGGNTEAFF. Here the CDR3 DNA reads TGTGCCAGCAGCGTAGCTGGGACAGGGGGGAACACTGAAGCTTTCTTT.

The chain uses TRBV4-3 and TRBJ2-7, with 9 bases aligning to TRBD1. The ends lost 3 bases at V and 6 bases at J; junction bases unmatched: 9. This CDR3 has 15 amino acids. CDR1 is LGHNA, CDR2 YSLEER, per germline. CDR3 amino acids: CASSQTQGAGLEQYF. CDR3 DNA: TGCGCCAGCAGCCAGACACAGGGGGCCGGCCTCGAGCAGTACTTC.

The chain joins TRBV4-1 to TRBJ1-5; D uncertain. The CDR3 is 18 residues long. The ends were cut back, 1 base at V and 0 bases at J, with 16 bases in the middle. Germline CDR1 reads MGHRA; CDR2 reads YSYEKL. The CDR3 spells CASSQVLFLGDSNQPQHF. In nucleotides, the CDR3 is TGCGCCAGCAGCCAAGTCCTTTTCCTAGGTGATAGCAATCAGCCCCAGCATTTT.

This sequence joins TRBV3-1 (or the pseudogene TRBV3-2) and TRBJ1-3, with D unresolved. The CDR3 contains 15 residues. Looked up from germline, CDR1 is LGHDT and CDR2 is YNNKEL (reference sequence). Trimming shortened V by 6 bases and J by 4 bases, and 16 bases separated the two germline ends. The CDR3 here is CASRSSANFGNTIYF. DNA of the CDR3: TGTGCCAGCAGGAGTAGCGCCAATTTCGGAAACACCATATATTTT.